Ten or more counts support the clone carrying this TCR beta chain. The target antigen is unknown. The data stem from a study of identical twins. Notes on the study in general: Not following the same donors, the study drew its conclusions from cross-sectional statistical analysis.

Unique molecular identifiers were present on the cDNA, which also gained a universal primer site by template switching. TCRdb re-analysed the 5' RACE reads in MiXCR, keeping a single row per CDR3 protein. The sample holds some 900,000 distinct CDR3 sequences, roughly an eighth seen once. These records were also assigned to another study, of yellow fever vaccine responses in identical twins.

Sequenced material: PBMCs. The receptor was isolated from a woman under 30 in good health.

The CDR3 sequence: CASSFTSGSTDTQYF. Here the CDR3 DNA reads TGTGCCAGCAGTTTTACTAGCGGGAGTACAGATACGCAGTATTTT. This chain joins TRBV12-3 or TRBV12-4 and TRBJ2-3, with TRBD2 matching 11 bases. The trim removed 3 bases at V and 3 bases at J, leaving 2 bases unmatched. There are 15 residues in the CDR3.